This T cell receptor beta chain was sequenced in a study of T cell repertoires in cytomegalovirus infection. Study background: Public TCR beta signature analysis indicated the presence of both CMV infection and matching HLA type.

Comments on this clonotype: The antigen is not known.

Study-level points and caveats: Totalled public TCR beta family frequency picked out people who carried CMV plus the relevant HLA.

Trimming pared 0 bases from V and 3 bases from J, leaving 13 bases between. Germline V gives CDR1 SGHNT, CDR2 YYREEE (reference sequence). The CDR3 runs to 15 residues. MiXCR was run by TCRdb on the reads, yielding one entry per CDR3 protein. The sample has around 180,000 distinct CDR3 sequences, 28% seen once. The TCR originated in a human donor in good health (CMV status not recorded). Some clones in this sample may be carry-over from other donors' samples. The rearrangement joins TRBV5-4 to TRBJ2-7; TRBD1 might be the D (6 bases). The sample taken for sequencing was PBMCs. CDR3 in DNA: TGTGCCAGCAGCTTGGGCAGGGGTAACGACTACGAGCAGTACTTC. Its translation is CASSLGRGNDYEQYF.